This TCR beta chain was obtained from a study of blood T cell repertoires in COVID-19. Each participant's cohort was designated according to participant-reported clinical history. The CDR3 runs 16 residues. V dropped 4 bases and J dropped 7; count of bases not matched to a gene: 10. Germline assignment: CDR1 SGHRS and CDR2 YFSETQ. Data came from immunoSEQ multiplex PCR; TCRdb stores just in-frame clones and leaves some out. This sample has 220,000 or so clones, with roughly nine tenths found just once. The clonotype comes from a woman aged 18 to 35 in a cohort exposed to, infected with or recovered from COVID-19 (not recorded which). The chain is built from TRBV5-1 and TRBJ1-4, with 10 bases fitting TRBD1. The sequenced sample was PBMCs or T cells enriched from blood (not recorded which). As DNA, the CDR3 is TGCGCCAGCAGCCTGAACCGGGACAGGGGATTTGAAAAACTGTTTTTT. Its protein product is CASSLNRDRGFEKLFF.